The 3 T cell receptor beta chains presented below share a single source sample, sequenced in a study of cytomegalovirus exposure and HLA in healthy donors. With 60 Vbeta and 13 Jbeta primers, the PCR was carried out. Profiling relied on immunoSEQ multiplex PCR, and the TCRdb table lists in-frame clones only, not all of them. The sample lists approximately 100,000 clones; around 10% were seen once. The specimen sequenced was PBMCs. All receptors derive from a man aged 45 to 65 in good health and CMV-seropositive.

CDR3 DNA sequence: TGTGCCAGCAGTGATCAGGGTTACTCCTACAATGAGCAGTTCTTC. It yields the protein CASSDQGYSYNEQFF. V gene TRBV25-1 combines with J gene TRBJ2-1; TRBD1 might be the D (5 bases). The germline gives CDR1 MGHDK, CDR2 SYGVNS. The CDR3 extends over 15 amino acids. Trimming left V 3 bases short and J 0 bases short, with 9 bases between. The complete variable domain, with remaining parts taken from reference TRBV25-1 and TRBJ2-1, reads EADIYQTPRYLVIGTGKKITLECSQTMGHDKMYWYQQDPGMELHLIHYSYGVNSTEKGDLSSESTVSRIRTEHFPLTLESARPSHTSQYLCASSDQGYSYNEQFFGPGTRLTVL.

DNA for the CDR3: TGTGCCAGCAGCGGGGCTGCGGGAGGCCCAAAAGATACGCAGTATTTT. The encoded protein is CASSGAAGGPKDTQYF. The chain uses TRBV9 and TRBJ2-3, with 8 bases matching TRBD2. V trimming: 3 bases; J trimming: 5 bases; junction bases outside the gene matches: 11. Per germline, CDR1 SGDLS and CDR2 YYNGEE. The CDR3 covers 16 residues.

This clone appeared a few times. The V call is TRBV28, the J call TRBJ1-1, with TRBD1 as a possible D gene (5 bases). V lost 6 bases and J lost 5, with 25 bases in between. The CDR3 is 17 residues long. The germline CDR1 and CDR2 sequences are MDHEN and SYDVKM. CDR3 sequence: CASRGGWGEGMRTEAFF. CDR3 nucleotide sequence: TGTGCCAGCAGGGGGGGGTGGGGAGAAGGAATGAGAACTGAAGCTTTCTTT.